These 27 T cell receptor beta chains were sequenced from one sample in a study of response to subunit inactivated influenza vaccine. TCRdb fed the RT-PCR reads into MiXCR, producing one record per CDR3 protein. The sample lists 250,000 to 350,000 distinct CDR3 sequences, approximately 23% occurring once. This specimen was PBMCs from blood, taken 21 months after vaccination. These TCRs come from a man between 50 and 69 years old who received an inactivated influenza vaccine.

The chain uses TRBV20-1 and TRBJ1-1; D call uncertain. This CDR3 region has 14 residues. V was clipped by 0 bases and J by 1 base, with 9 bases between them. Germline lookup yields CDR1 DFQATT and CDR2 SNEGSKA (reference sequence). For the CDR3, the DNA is TGCAGTGCTAGAGATCTGGCGGGGAACACTGAAGCTTTCTTT. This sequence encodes CSARDLAGNTEAFF.

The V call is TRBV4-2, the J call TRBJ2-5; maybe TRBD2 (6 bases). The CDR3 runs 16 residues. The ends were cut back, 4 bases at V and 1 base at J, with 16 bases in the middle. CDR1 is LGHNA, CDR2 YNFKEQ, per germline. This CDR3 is CASSLPGGSGQETQYF. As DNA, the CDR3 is TGTGCCAGCAGCCTCCCGGGCGGTAGCGGCCAAGAGACCCAGTACTTC.

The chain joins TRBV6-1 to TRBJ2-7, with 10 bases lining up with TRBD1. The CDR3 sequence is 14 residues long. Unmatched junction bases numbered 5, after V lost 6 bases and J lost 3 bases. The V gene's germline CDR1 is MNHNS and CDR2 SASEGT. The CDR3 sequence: CASRRQGAHYEQYF. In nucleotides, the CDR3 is TGTGCCAGCAGGAGACAGGGGGCTCACTACGAGCAGTACTTC.

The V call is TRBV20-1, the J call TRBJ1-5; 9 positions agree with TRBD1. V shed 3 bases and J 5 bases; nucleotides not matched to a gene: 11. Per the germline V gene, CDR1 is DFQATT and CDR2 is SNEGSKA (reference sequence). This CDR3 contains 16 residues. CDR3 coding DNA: TGCAGTGCTAGGGACCCCAAGACAGGGGGGGATCAGCCCCAGCATTTT. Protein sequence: CSARDPKTGGDQPQHF.

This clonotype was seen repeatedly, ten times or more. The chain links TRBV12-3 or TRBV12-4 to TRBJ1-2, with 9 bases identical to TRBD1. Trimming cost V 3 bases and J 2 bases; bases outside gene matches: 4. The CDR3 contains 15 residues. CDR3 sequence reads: CASSLSGTGNYGYTF. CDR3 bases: TGTGCCAGCAGTTTGTCCGGGACAGGGAACTATGGCTACACCTTC.

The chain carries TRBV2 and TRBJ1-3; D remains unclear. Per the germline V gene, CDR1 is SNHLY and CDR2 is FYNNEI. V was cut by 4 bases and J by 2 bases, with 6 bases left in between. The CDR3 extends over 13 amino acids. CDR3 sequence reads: CASSGAPGNTIYF. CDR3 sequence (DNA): TGTGCCAGCAGTGGGGCCCCTGGAAACACCATATATTTT.

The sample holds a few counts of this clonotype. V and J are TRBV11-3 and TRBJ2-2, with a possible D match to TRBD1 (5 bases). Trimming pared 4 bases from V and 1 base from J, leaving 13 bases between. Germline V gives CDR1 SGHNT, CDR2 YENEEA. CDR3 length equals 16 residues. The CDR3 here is CASSSDRVQNTGELFF. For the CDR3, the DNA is TGTGCCAGCAGCTCCGACAGAGTCCAGAACACCGGGGAGCTGTTTTTT.

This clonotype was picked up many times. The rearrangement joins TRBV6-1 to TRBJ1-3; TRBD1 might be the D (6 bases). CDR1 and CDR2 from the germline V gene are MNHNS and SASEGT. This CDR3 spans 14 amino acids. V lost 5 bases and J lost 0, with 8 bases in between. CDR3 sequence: CASSPDSSGNTIYF. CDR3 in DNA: TGTGCCAGCAGTCCGGACAGCTCTGGAAACACCATATATTTT.

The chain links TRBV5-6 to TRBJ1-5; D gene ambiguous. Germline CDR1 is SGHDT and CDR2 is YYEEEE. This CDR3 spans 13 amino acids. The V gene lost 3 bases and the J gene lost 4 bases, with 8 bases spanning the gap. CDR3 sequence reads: CASSSTNNQPQHF. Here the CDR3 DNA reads TGTGCCAGCAGCTCAACCAATAATCAGCCCCAGCATTTT.

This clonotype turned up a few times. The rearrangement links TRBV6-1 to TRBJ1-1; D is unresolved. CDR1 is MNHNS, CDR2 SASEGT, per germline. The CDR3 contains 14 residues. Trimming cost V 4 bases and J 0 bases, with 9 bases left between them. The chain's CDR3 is CASSVTLMNTEAFF. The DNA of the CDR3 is TGTGCCAGCAGTGTGACCCTTATGAACACTGAAGCTTTCTTT.

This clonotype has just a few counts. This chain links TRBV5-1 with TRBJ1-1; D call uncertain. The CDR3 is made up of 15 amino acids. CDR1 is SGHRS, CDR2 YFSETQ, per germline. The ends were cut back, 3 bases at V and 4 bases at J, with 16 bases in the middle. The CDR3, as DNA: TGCGCCAGCAGCTCTGGGCCGGGAGCGGTCACTGAAGCTTTCTTT. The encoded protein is CASSSGPGAVTEAFF.

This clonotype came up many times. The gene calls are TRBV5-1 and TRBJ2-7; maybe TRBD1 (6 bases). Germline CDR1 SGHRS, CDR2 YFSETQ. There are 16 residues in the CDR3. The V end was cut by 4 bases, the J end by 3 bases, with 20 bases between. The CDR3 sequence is CASSPDLGRGDYEQYF. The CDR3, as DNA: TGCGCCAGCAGCCCGGATCTCGGCAGGGGAGACTACGAGCAGTACTTC.

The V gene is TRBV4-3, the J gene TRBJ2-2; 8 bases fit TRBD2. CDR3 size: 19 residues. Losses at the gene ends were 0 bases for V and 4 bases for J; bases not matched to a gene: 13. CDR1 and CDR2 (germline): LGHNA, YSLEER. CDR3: CASSQDSQREPVPTGELFF. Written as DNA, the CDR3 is TGCGCCAGCAGCCAAGATAGCCAGCGGGAGCCGGTTCCCACCGGGGAGCTGTTTTTT.

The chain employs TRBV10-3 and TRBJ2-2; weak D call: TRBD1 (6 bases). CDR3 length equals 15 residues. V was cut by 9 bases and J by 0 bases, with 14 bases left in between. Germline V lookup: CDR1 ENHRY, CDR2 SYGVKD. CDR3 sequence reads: CAIGTGPTNTGELFF. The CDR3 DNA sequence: TGTGCCATAGGAACAGGGCCGACGAACACCGGGGAGCTGTTTTTT.

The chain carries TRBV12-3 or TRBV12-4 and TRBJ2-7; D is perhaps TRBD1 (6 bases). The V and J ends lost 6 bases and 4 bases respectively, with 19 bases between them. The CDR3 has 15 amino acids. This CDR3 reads CASSALARGGYEQYF. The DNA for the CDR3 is TGTGCCAGCAGCGCCTTGGCCAGGGGCGGTTACGAGCAGTACTTC.

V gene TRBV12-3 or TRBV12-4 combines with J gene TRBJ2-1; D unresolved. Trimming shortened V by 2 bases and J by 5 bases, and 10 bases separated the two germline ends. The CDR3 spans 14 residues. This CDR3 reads CASSLTSPNNEQFF. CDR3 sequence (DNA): TGTGCCAGCAGTTTAACGTCTCCCAACAATGAGCAGTTCTTC.

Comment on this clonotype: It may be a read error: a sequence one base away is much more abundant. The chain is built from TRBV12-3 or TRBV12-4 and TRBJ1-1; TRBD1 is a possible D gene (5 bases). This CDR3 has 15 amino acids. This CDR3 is CASSLQGTANTETFF. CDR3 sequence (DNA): TGTGCCAGCAGTTTGCAAGGGACCGCGAACACTGAAACTTTCTTT.

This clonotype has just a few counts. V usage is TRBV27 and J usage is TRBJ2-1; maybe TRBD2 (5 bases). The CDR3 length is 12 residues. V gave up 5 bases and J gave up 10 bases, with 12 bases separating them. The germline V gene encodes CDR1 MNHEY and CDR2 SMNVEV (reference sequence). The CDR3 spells CASSPPSTEQFF. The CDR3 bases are TGTGCCAGCAGTCCTCCTAGCACCGAGCAGTTCTTC.

CDR3 residues: CATETNRDMSSYNEQFF. The CDR3 region has the DNA TGTGCCACCGAAACTAACCGGGACATGAGCTCCTACAATGAGCAGTTCTTC. The rearrangement links TRBV5-8 to TRBJ2-1, with D possibly matching TRBD1 (6 bases). The V gene lost 9 bases and the J gene lost 0 bases, with 22 bases spanning the gap. This CDR3 comprises 17 residues. Germline-derived CDR1 and CDR2 are SGHTS and YDEGEE. Filled out from reference TRBV5-8 and TRBJ2-1, the complete variable domain reads EAGVTQSPTHLIKTRGQQATLRCSPISGHTSVYWYQQALGLGLQFLLWYDEGEERNRGNFPPRFSGRQFPNYSSELNVNALELEDSALYLCATETNRDMSSYNEQFFGPGTRLTVL.

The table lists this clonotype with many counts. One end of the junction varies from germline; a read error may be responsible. CDR3 in amino acids: CSARGRGQGGYTF. For the CDR3, the DNA is TGCAGTGCCAGAGGGAGGGGACAGGGAGGCTACACCTTC. This chain joins TRBV20-1 and TRBJ1-2; 9 bases line up with TRBD1. Germline V lookup: CDR1 DFQATT, CDR2 SNEGSKA (reference sequence). The CDR3 sequence is 13 residues long.

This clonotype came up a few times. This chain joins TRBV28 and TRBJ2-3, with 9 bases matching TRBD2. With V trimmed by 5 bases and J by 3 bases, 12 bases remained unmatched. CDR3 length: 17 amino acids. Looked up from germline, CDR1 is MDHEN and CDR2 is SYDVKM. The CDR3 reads CASSGRLAERRTDTQYF. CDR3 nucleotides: TGTGCCAGCAGTGGAAGACTAGCGGAACGGAGGACAGATACGCAGTATTTT. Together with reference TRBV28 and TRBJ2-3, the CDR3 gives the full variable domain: DVKVTQSSRYLVKRTGEKVFLECVQDMDHENMFWYRQDPGLGLRLIYFSYDVKMKEKGDIPEGYSVSREKKERFSLILESASTNQTSMYLCASSGRLAERRTDTQYFGPGTRLTVL.

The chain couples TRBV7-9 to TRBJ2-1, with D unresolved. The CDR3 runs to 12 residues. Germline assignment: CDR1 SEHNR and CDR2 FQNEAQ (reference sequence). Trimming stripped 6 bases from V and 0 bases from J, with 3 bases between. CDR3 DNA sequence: TGTGCCAGCAGGCCCTCCTACAATGAGCAGTTCTTC. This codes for CASRPSYNEQFF.

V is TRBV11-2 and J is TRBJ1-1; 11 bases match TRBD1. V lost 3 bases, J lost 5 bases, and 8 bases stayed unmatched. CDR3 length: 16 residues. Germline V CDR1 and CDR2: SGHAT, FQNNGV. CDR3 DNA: TGTGCCAGCAGCTTTGGGGGACAGGGGGTTGGGACTGAAGCTTTCTTT. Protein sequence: CASSFGGQGVGTEAFF.

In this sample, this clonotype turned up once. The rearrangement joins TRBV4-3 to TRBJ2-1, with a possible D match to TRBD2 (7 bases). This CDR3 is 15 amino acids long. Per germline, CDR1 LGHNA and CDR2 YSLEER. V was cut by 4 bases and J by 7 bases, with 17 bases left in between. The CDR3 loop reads CASSRRGGAWNEQFF. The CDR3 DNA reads TGCGCCAGCAGCCGCCGCGGGGGCGCTTGGAATGAGCAGTTCTTC.

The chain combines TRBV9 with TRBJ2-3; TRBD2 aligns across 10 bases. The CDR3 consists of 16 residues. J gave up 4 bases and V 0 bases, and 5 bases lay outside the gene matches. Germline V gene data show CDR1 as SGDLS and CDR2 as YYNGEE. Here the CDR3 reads CASSVGASGSADTQYF. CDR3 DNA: TGTGCCAGCAGCGTAGGGGCTAGCGGGAGTGCAGATACGCAGTATTTT.

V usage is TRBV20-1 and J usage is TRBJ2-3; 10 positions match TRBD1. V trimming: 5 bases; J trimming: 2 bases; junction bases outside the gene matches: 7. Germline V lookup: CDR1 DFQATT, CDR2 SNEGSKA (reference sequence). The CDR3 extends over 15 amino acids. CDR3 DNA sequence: TGCAGTGCTCAAGGAGACAGGGGGCCCACAGATACGCAGTATTTT. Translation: CSAQGDRGPTDTQYF.

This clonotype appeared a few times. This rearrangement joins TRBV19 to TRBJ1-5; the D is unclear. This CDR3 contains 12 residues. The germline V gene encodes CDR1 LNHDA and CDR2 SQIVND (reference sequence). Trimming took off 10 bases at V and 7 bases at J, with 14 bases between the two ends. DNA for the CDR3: TGTGCCACGGCCGGTGGGGAGCAGCCCCAGCATTTT. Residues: CATAGGEQPQHF. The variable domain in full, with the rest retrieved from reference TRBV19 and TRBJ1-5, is DGGITQSPKYLFRKEGQNVTLSCEQNLNHDAMYWYRQDPGQGLRLIYYSQIVNDFQKGDIAEGYSVSREKKESFPLTVTSAQKNPTAFYLCATAGGEQPQHFGDGTRLSIL.